These 21 T cell receptor beta chains originate from one sample sequenced in a study of T cells in Graves' hyperthyroidism and ophthalmopathy (dated by TCRdb to about 2019). Libraries were made using multiplex PCR. The run used an Illumina HiSeq 2000. The TCR beta CDR3 regions were amplified from RNA transcripts. For the first round of RT-PCR on the TCR CDR3, the HTBI primer set was used together with the Qiagen OneStep RT-PCR kit. Using fastp at Q25 and MiXCR, TCRdb reprocessed the public reads and kept productive beta chains. Rows are unified per CDR3 protein, each entry keeping the most common DNA and genes. The sample has 600,000 to 700,000 distinct CDR3 sequences on record, just under 45% of them singletons. About 7% of the sample comes from the top ten. The sample consisted of peripheral blood or thyroid tissue (not recorded which). The source is an adult man with Graves' disease, either hyperthyroidism or ophthalmopathy (not recorded which).

This clonotype was observed a few times. The chain has TRBV20-1 and TRBJ2-6, with TRBD1 matching over 8 bases. Germline V gene data show CDR1 as DFQATT and CDR2 as SNEGSKA (reference sequence). This CDR3 has 17 residues. Trimming cost V 1 base and J 0 bases; bases outside gene matches: 5. DNA of the CDR3: TGCAGTGCTAGAGCTCGGGACAGGAACTCTGGGGCCAACGTCCTGACTTTC. This encodes CSARARDRNSGANVLTF.

The J gene is TRBJ2-5, the V gene TRBV9, with 7 positions matching TRBD1. Germline CDR1 and CDR2: SGDLS and YYNGEE. J lost 4 bases, V lost 0 bases, and 9 bases had no gene match. This CDR3 comprises 16 residues. CDR3 DNA: TGTGCCAGCAGCGTAGAAGGGGGCCACGTCGGAGAGACCCAGTACTTC. It specifies CASSVEGGHVGETQYF. Full variable domain (remainder filled in from reference TRBV9 and TRBJ2-5): DSGVTQTPKHLITATGQRVTLRCSPRSGDLSVYWYQQSLDQGLQFLIQYYNGEERAKGNILERFSAQQFPDLHSELNLSSLELGDSALYFCASSVEGGHVGETQYFGPGTRLLVL.

Comments on this clonotype: The missing conserved phenylalanine or tryptophan at the end of this CDR3 makes a read error likely. The DNA is left out, because the CDR3 cannot be placed on it with certainty; the CDR3 is given as TCRdb lists it. This chain uses TRBV7-9 with TRBJ1-4. Counting both end residues, the CDR3 totals 10 amino acids. Germline values: CDR1 SEHNR, CDR2 FQNEAQ (reference sequence). The chain's CDR3 is CASSLRGTSG.

The V gene is TRBV28, the J gene TRBJ1-5, with D possibly matching TRBD1 (6 bases). The CDR3 length is 18 residues. Germline V lookup: CDR1 MDHEN, CDR2 SYDVKM. V lost 4 bases and J lost 1, with 20 bases in between. Here the CDR3 DNA reads TGTGCCAGCAGTTCGACCTCTTTACAGGGAGGAAGCAATCAGCCCCAGCATTTT. This gives the protein CASSSTSLQGGSNQPQHF.

The DNA of the CDR3 is TGTGCCATCAAGGACAGTCCAAATCAGCCCCAGCATTTT. As protein: CAIKDSPNQPQHF. The chain is built from TRBV10-3 and TRBJ1-5; D might be TRBD1 (6 bases). Germline V CDR1 and CDR2: ENHRY, SYGVKD. The V end lost 7 bases, the J end lost 4 bases, and 11 bases lay between the germline ends. The CDR3 length is 13 residues.

This clonotype occurred a few times. The chain has TRBV20-1 and TRBJ2-7; 7 positions match TRBD1. J lost 1 base, V lost 6 bases, and 9 bases had no gene match. The CDR3 length is 14 residues. Germline CDR1 reads DFQATT; CDR2 reads SNEGSKA (reference sequence). CDR3 in amino acids: CSASSLGQSYEQYF. The DNA for the CDR3 is TGCAGTGCAAGCTCCCTGGGACAGTCCTACGAGCAGTACTTC.

The V gene is TRBV2, the J gene TRBJ1-4; no reliable D call. Trimming took 2 bases from V and 7 from J, leaving 8 bases between them. There are 13 residues in the CDR3. Germline V gene data show CDR1 as SNHLY and CDR2 as FYNNEI. In DNA, the CDR3 is TGTGCCAGCAGTGAACGGCCACTTGAAAAACTGTTTTTT. This codes for CASSERPLEKLFF.

CDR3 sequence: CATSTGDYEQYF. For the CDR3, the DNA is TGTGCCACCAGCACAGGGGACTACGAGCAGTACTTC. This sequence joins TRBV15 and TRBJ2-7, with D perhaps TRBD1 (6 bases). The CDR3 loop spans 12 amino acids. V was clipped by 4 bases and J by 3 bases, with 7 bases between them. The V gene's germline CDR1 is LNHNV and CDR2 YYDKDF (reference sequence).

This clonotype was seen a few times. The chain recombines TRBV9 with TRBJ2-2; 8 nucleotides match TRBD1. In germline, CDR1 is SGDLS, CDR2 YYNGEE. The CDR3 length is 15 residues. The V segment lost 2 bases and the J segment 6 bases; nucleotides outside the gene matches: 6. The DNA of the CDR3 is TGTGCCAGCAGCGTGCCCACAGGGGGACCCGGGGAGCTGTTTTTT. Translated, it gives CASSVPTGGPGELFF.

The sample holds many counts of this clonotype. The V and J genes are TRBV9 and TRBJ1-6, with D tentatively TRBD1 (6 bases). The CDR3 has 15 residues. The V end lost 3 bases, the J end lost 8 bases, and 15 bases lay between the germline ends. Germline assignment: CDR1 SGDLS and CDR2 YYNGEE. The CDR3: CASSAETGEYSPLHF. In DNA, the CDR3 is TGTGCCAGCAGCGCCGAGACAGGAGAGTATTCACCCCTCCACTTT.

This clonotype came up many times. This sequence joins TRBV2 and TRBJ1-1, with a weak D call TRBD1 (5 bases). The CDR3 loop spans 14 amino acids. V dropped 6 bases and J dropped 0 bases, with 11 bases sitting between them. Germline V gene sequence: CDR1 SNHLY, CDR2 FYNNEI. CDR3 sequence (DNA): TGTGCCAGCAGATCGGACACCTTGAACACTGAAGCTTTCTTT. This codes for CASRSDTLNTEAFF. Drawing the rest from reference TRBV2 and TRBJ1-1, the complete variable domain is EPEVTQTPSHQVTQMGQEVILRCVPISNHLYFYWYRQILGQKVEFLVSFYNNEISEKSEIFDDQFSVERPDGSNFTLKIRSTKLEDSAMYFCASRSDTLNTEAFFGQGTRLTVV.

This chain links TRBV5-6 with TRBJ1-5; 7 bases are a match to TRBD1. Trimming cost V 4 bases and J 4 bases; bases outside gene matches: 8. The CDR3 consists of 15 residues. Germline V CDR1 and CDR2: SGHDT, YYEEEE. The CDR3 nucleotides are TGTGCCAGCAGCACCACGACAGGGAGGAATCAGCCCCAGCATTTT. This codes for CASSTTTGRNQPQHF. The complete variable domain, with remaining parts taken from reference TRBV5-6 and TRBJ1-5, reads DAGVTQSPTHLIKTRGQQVTLRCSPKSGHDTVSWYQQALGQGPQFIFQYYEEEERQRGNFPDRFSGHQFPNYSSELNVNALLLGDSALYLCASSTTTGRNQPQHFGDGTRLSIL.

The V and J genes are TRBV24-1 and TRBJ2-3, with D unresolved. Germline V gene lookup returns CDR1 KGHDR and CDR2 SFDVKD. V gave up 9 bases and J gave up 5 bases, with 14 bases separating them. The CDR3 runs to 13 residues. The CDR3 coding sequence is TGTGCCACCCGGGCCACAGCAGGAGATACGCAGTATTTT. It encodes CATRATAGDTQYF.

V gene TRBV7-9 combines with J gene TRBJ2-5; 12 bases align to TRBD1. Germline CDR1 is SEHNR and CDR2 is FQNEAQ (reference sequence). J gave up 6 bases and V 6 bases, and 11 bases lay outside the gene matches. The CDR3 is made up of 16 amino acids. The CDR3 region has the DNA TGTGCCAGCAGGGACGCGGGACAGGGGGCTGGAAAGACCCAGTACTTC. This sequence encodes CASRDAGQGAGKTQYF. The variable domain in full, with the rest retrieved from reference TRBV7-9 and TRBJ2-5, is DTGVSQNPRHKITKRGQNVTFRCDPISEHNRLYWYRQTLGQGPEFLTYFQNEAQLEKSRLLSDRFSAERPKGSFSTLEIQRTEQGDSAMYLCASRDAGQGAGKTQYFGPGTRLLVL.

The sample holds many counts of this clonotype. The chain combines TRBV10-3 with TRBJ1-5; D gene unclear. Germline values: CDR1 ENHRY, CDR2 SYGVKD. The ends were cut back, 2 bases at V and 5 bases at J, with 4 bases in the middle. The CDR3 consists of 12 residues. The CDR3 DNA follows: TGTGCCATCAGTGAGGGCTATCAGCCCCAGCATTTT. This sequence encodes CAISEGYQPQHF.

There are many counts of this clonotype. The chain links TRBV7-9 to TRBJ1-1; TRBD1 agrees at 7 bases. The germline V gene encodes CDR1 SEHNR and CDR2 FQNEAQ (reference sequence). CDR3 length: 15 residues. V dropped 1 base and J dropped 4; count of bases not matched to a gene: 6. CDR3 sequence (DNA): TGTGCCAGCAGCTTAGTCCAGGGGGGTGGCACTGAAGCTTTCTTT. Protein product: CASSLVQGGGTEAFF.

This clonotype was counted between two and nine times. The rearrangement links TRBV7-2 to TRBJ2-2, with D uncertain. The germline V gene has CDR1 SGHTA and CDR2 FQGNSA. V dropped 5 bases and J dropped 0 bases, with 19 bases sitting between them. The CDR3 is 18 amino acids. The CDR3 reads CASSTPLRAVTNTGELFF. Written as DNA, the CDR3 is TGTGCCAGCAGCACCCCACTCCGCGCGGTAACGAACACCGGGGAGCTGTTTTTT.

The rearrangement links TRBV15 to TRBJ1-1; D possibly corresponds to TRBD1 (5 bases). Germline-derived CDR1 and CDR2 are LNHNV and YYDKDF (reference sequence). This CDR3 is built from 14 residues. The ends were cut back, 4 bases at V and 4 bases at J, with 13 bases in the middle. The CDR3 DNA reads as TGTGCCACCAGCACGGGGCGGGGTGGCACTGAAGCTTTCTTT. Its translation: CATSTGRGGTEAFF.

Turning to this clonotype: Compared with germline, one end of the junction differs, possibly owing to a read error. The rearrangement links TRBV14 to TRBJ1-2; 8 bases are a match to TRBD1. CDR3 length: 13 residues. Germline CDR1 SGHDN, CDR2 FVKESK. This CDR3 reads CASSRTGRDGHTF. The CDR3 bases are TGTGCCAGCAGCCGGACAGGGAGGGATGGCCACACCTTC.

This clonotype was counted only a few times. The chain links TRBV6-4 to TRBJ1-1, with 7 nucleotides matching TRBD1. With V trimmed by 7 bases and J by 4 bases, 6 bases remained unmatched. There are 13 residues in the CDR3. CDR1 is MRHNA and CDR2 is SNTAGT in the germline V gene. The CDR3: CASIRAGGTEAFF. DNA of the CDR3: TGTGCCAGCATTAGGGCAGGGGGCACTGAAGCTTTCTTT.

As concerns this clonotype: This CDR3 fails to terminate in the conserved phenylalanine or tryptophan, so it likely reflects a read error. V gene TRBV25-1 combines with J gene TRBJ1-6; TRBD1 agrees at 10 bases. Germline lookup yields CDR1 MGHDK and CDR2 SYGVNS. Unmatched junction bases numbered 5, after V lost 6 bases and J lost 9 bases. The CDR3 spans 14 residues. CDR3 residues: CASRGQGRSSPLHL. The CDR3 DNA sequence: TGTGCCAGCAGGGGACAGGGGAGGAGTTCACCCCTCCACCTT.